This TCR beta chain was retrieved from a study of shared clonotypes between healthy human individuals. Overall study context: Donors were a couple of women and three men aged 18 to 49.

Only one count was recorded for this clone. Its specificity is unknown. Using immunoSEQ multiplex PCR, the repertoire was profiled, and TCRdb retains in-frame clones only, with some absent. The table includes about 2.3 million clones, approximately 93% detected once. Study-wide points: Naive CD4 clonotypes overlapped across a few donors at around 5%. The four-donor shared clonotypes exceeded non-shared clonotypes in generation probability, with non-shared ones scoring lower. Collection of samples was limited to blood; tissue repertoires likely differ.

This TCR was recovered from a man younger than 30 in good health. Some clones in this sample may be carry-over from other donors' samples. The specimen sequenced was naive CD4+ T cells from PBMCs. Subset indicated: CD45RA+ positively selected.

The CDR3, as DNA: TGTGCCAGCAGTGAATTTCGGACGGGGAATTCACCCCTCCACTTT. This sequence encodes CASSEFRTGNSPLHF. The chain joins TRBV25-1 to TRBJ1-6; D is uncertain. Germline V gives CDR1 MGHDK, CDR2 SYGVNS. V was cut by 1 base and J by 7 bases, with 11 bases left in between. The CDR3 runs to 15 residues.